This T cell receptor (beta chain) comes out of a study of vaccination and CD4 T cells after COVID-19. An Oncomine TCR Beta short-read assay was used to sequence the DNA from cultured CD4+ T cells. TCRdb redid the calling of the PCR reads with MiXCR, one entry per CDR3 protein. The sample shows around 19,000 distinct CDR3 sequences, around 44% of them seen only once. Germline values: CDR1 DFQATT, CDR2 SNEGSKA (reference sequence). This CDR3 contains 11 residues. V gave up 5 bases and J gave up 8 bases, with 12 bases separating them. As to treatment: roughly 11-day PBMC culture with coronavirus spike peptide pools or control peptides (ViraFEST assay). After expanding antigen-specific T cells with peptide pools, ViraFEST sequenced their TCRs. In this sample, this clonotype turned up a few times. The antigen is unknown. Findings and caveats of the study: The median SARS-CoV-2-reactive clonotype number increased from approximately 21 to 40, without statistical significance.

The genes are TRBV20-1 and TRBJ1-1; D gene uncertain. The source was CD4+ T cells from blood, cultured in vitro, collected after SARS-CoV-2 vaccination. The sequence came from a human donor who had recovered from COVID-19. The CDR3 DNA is TGCAGTGCTCCCGGACGAGGGGAAGCTTTCTTT. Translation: CSAPGRGEAFF.